The 31 T cell receptor beta chains below all came from one sample that was sequenced in a study of cytomegalovirus exposure and HLA in healthy donors. In the PCR, 60 Vbeta and 13 Jbeta primers were used. TCRdb's copy holds only in-frame clones and misses some; the assay was immunoSEQ multiplex PCR. The sample shows about 140,000 clones, 75% to 85% of them seen only once. The sample consisted of PBMCs. Every receptor here comes from a woman aged 18-29 years in good health and CMV-seropositive.

This chain joins TRBV18 and TRBJ1-5, with TRBD1 identical over 8 bases. This CDR3 region has 13 residues. Germline CDR1 KGHSH, CDR2 LQKENI. Trimming removed 6 bases from V and 7 bases from J; junction bases left unmatched: 5. DNA for the CDR3: TGTGCCAGCTCTTCGACAGGGGCCCAGCCCCAGCATTTT. It codes for CASSSTGAQPQHF.

This clone appeared a few times. V and J are TRBV6-5 and TRBJ1-6; maybe TRBD1 (6 bases). This CDR3 comprises 16 residues. In germline, CDR1 is MNHEY, CDR2 SVGAGI. Trimming pared 0 bases from V and 9 bases from J, leaving 15 bases between. CDR3 residues: CASSYSGGGGSSPLHF. The CDR3 DNA follows: TGTGCCAGCAGTTACTCCGGGGGCGGGGGGTCTTCACCCCTCCACTTT.

The J gene is TRBJ1-2, the V gene TRBV9; D remains ambiguous. Trimming left V 0 bases short and J 2 bases short, with 14 bases between. Germline V gene sequence: CDR1 SGDLS, CDR2 YYNGEE. The CDR3 has 16 amino acids. CDR3 nucleotides: TGTGCCAGCAGCGTAGGTTGGGGAGGTCTCAACTATGGCTACACCTTC. Translating gives CASSVGWGGLNYGYTF.

The J gene is TRBJ2-2, the V gene TRBV5-6, with D possibly being TRBD2 (5 bases). V lost 6 bases and J 5 bases, leaving 26 bases between the germline ends. This CDR3 comprises 18 residues. Germline V gene lookup returns CDR1 SGHDT and CDR2 YYEEEE. As DNA, the CDR3 is TGTGCCAGCACCCCAGCGGACCCTACTCCAGACCTAACCGGGGAGCTGTTTTTT. Protein: CASTPADPTPDLTGELFF.

The rearrangement links TRBV7-9 to TRBJ1-4; the match to TRBD1 covers 8 bases. Per the germline V gene, CDR1 is SEHNR and CDR2 is FQNEAQ (reference sequence). The trim removed 5 bases at V and 7 bases at J, leaving 6 bases unmatched. The CDR3 sequence is 14 residues long. This chain's CDR3 is CASSPQGAGEKLFF. In DNA form, the CDR3 reads TGTGCCAGCAGCCCTCAGGGGGCCGGTGAAAAACTGTTTTTT.

CDR3 amino acids: CASSLSDGAGNTIYF. The CDR3 region has the DNA TGTGCCAGCAGCTTAAGCGACGGAGCTGGAAACACCATATATTTT. The chain couples TRBV11-2 to TRBJ1-3; D is unresolved. Germline V gene sequence: CDR1 SGHAT, CDR2 FQNNGV. V was shortened by 2 bases and J by 2 bases, with 10 bases between the two germline ends. The CDR3 has 15 residues.

This clone was detected only a few times. The genes are TRBV6-4 and TRBJ1-2; D is perhaps TRBD1 (6 bases). This CDR3 contains 15 residues. Germline CDR1 reads MRHNA; CDR2 reads SNTAGT. Trimming shortened V by 4 bases and J by 6 bases, and 18 bases separated the two germline ends. The CDR3 sequence is CASSGREEGVDGYTF. The CDR3 coding sequence is TGTGCCAGCAGTGGCCGGGAAGAGGGGGTTGATGGCTACACCTTC.

V gene TRBV19 combines with J gene TRBJ1-6; 10 nucleotides line up with TRBD1. The CDR3 covers 14 residues. Losses at the gene ends were 10 bases for V and 6 bases for J; bases not matched to a gene: 6. Per germline, CDR1 LNHDA and CDR2 SQIVND (reference sequence). The CDR3 here is CATATGGSNSPLHF. In nucleotides, the CDR3 is TGTGCCACCGCGACAGGGGGCAGTAATTCACCCCTCCACTTT.

CDR3 nucleotide sequence: TGTGCCAGCAGTGACCCTAACAGGGGACTTCAGCCCCAGCATTTT. Amino acids: CASSDPNRGLQPQHF. The J gene is TRBJ1-5, the V gene TRBV6-1; the match to TRBD1 covers 7 bases. The CDR3 length is 15 residues. Unmatched junction bases numbered 8, after V lost 3 bases and J lost 6 bases. Germline lookup yields CDR1 MNHNS and CDR2 SASEGT.

The chain couples TRBV5-4 to TRBJ2-3; unclear D gene. Germline V gene data show CDR1 as SGHNT and CDR2 as YYREEE (reference sequence). V dropped 6 bases and J dropped 9 bases, with 14 bases sitting between them. The CDR3 runs 12 residues. In DNA form, the CDR3 reads TGTGCCAGCACCCCCGGTGGAGACACGCAGTATTTT. Encoded protein: CASTPGGDTQYF.

CDR3 protein: CASSPAGGSYEQYF. CDR3 sequence (DNA): TGTGCCAGCAGCCCCGCGGGGGGGTCCTACGAGCAGTACTTC. V is TRBV27 and J is TRBJ2-5, with TRBD2 matching over 9 bases. The end of the DNA aligns better with TRBJ2-7, so the J call may be wrong. CDR1 is MNHEY and CDR2 is SMNVEV in the germline V gene (reference sequence). This CDR3 is 14 amino acids long.

The CDR3 here is CASSPGGPNTEAFF. The CDR3 bases are TGTGCCAGCAGCCCAGGGGGCCCGAACACTGAAGCTTTCTTT. J is TRBJ1-1 and V is TRBV11-3; TRBD1 matches 8 bases. V shed 5 bases and J 1 base; nucleotides not matched to a gene: 3. The CDR3 has 14 residues. Germline CDR1 is SGHNT and CDR2 is YENEEA.

The CDR3 protein is CASSLGHRRSGNTIYF. The CDR3 DNA sequence: TGTGCCAGCAGCTTAGGGCACCGGAGGTCTGGAAACACCATATATTTT. This chain connects TRBV7-8 to TRBJ1-3; D unclear. The germline V gene has CDR1 SGHVS and CDR2 FQNEAQ. This CDR3 spans 16 amino acids. V dropped 1 base and J dropped 1 base, with 11 bases sitting between them.

V usage is TRBV5-1 and J usage is TRBJ2-7, with TRBD1 as a possible D gene (5 bases). The CDR3 extends over 14 amino acids. Germline values: CDR1 SGHRS, CDR2 YFSETQ. V gave up 4 bases and J gave up 4 bases, with 15 bases separating them. The CDR3, as DNA: TGCGCCAGCAGCGTTGAGGACAAGAAATACGAGCAGTACTTC. Translating gives CASSVEDKKYEQYF.

The CDR3: CASKPSGGQGNQPQHF. As DNA, the CDR3 is TGTGCCAGTAAACCCTCAGGGGGACAGGGGAATCAGCCCCAGCATTTT. The rearrangement uses TRBV19 and TRBJ1-5; TRBD1 agrees at 10 bases. The germline V gene has CDR1 LNHDA and CDR2 SQIVND (reference sequence). This CDR3 has 16 amino acids. Trimming cost V 7 bases and J 4 bases; bases outside gene matches: 10. The whole variable domain, remainder taken from reference TRBV19 and TRBJ1-5, is DGGITQSPKYLFRKEGQNVTLSCEQNLNHDAMYWYRQDPGQGLRLIYYSQIVNDFQKGDIAEGYSVSREKKESFPLTVTSAQKNPTAFYLCASKPSGGQGNQPQHFGDGTRLSIL.

The rearrangement joins TRBV5-1 to TRBJ1-2; tentative D call: TRBD1 (5 bases). The CDR3 covers 13 residues. CDR1 is SGHRS, CDR2 YFSETQ, per germline. V gave up 1 base and J gave up 4 bases, with 8 bases separating them. The CDR3 region has the DNA TGCGCCAGCAGCTTGCCGGGGGTCTATGGCTACACCTTC. Amino acids: CASSLPGVYGYTF.

This rearrangement joins TRBV6-1 to TRBJ1-1; D gene unclear. Deletions cut 6 bases from V and 5 bases from J, with 7 bases between. The CDR3 loop spans 11 amino acids. The germline V gene has CDR1 MNHNS and CDR2 SASEGT. The DNA of the CDR3 is TGTGCCAGCAGCGAGACAACTGAAGCTTTCTTT. This encodes CASSETTEAFF.

This clone was seen a single time. The genes are TRBV5-6 and TRBJ2-3; 9 nucleotides match TRBD2. Per germline, CDR1 SGHDT and CDR2 YYEEEE. The junction had 3 bases not matched to a gene; V was cut back by 0 bases and J by 1 base. The CDR3 loop spans 16 amino acids. The CDR3 DNA is TGTGCCAGCAGCTTGGTCTTAGCGGGGGGCACAGATACGCAGTATTTT. Protein product: CASSLVLAGGTDTQYF.

The chain employs TRBV11-2 and TRBJ1-4, with a tentative D call TRBD1 (5 bases). Germline V CDR1 and CDR2: SGHAT, FQNNGV. The germline V and J ends were trimmed by 2 bases and 8 bases, with 12 bases remaining between them. This CDR3 has 14 residues. The CDR3 loop is CASSLLGDREKLFF. For the CDR3, the DNA is TGTGCCAGCAGCTTATTAGGGGATAGGGAAAAACTGTTTTTT.

The chain employs TRBV6-4 and TRBJ2-1, with TRBD1 as a possible D gene (6 bases). The CDR3 extends over 14 amino acids. With 5 bases removed from V and 3 bases from J, the gap between germline ends came to 11 bases. Germline V gene sequence: CDR1 MRHNA, CDR2 SNTAGT. The CDR3 DNA reads TGTGCCAGCAGTCCGAGACAGGACTACAATGAGCAGTTCTTC. This translates into CASSPRQDYNEQFF.

The chain is built from TRBV9 and TRBJ2-7; D possibly corresponds to TRBD1 (6 bases). The CDR3 is 15 amino acids. Germline lookup yields CDR1 SGDLS and CDR2 YYNGEE. The V end lost 0 bases, the J end lost 1 base, and 11 bases lay between the germline ends. The CDR3 coding sequence is TGTGCCAGCAGCGTAGCCACAGGGCGGTCCTACGAGCAGTACTTC. Residues: CASSVATGRSYEQYF.

This clone was seen a single time. The chain has TRBV5-1 and TRBJ2-1, with TRBD1 matching 7 bases. Germline CDR1 SGHRS, CDR2 YFSETQ. V gave up 4 bases and J gave up 3 bases; unmatched junction bases: 1. CDR3 length: 13 amino acids. In DNA form, the CDR3 reads TGCGCCAGCAGCGGGGACAGCTACAATGAGCAGTTCTTC. Encoded protein: CASSGDSYNEQFF.

The chain is built from TRBV18 and TRBJ1-1; 7 bases agree with TRBD1. The CDR3 sequence is 13 residues long. The germline gives CDR1 KGHSH, CDR2 LQKENI. V was pared by 1 base and J by 4 bases, with 0 bases of the junction left unmatched. In nucleotides, the CDR3 is TGTGCCAGCTCACCACAGGGGGCCACTGAAGCTTTCTTT. Amino acids: CASSPQGATEAFF.

The gene calls are TRBV2 and TRBJ2-1, with D possibly being TRBD1 (5 bases). V was shortened by 7 bases and J by 2 bases, with 18 bases between the two germline ends. The CDR3 extends over 16 amino acids. Per germline, CDR1 SNHLY and CDR2 FYNNEI. The CDR3 DNA sequence: TGTGCCAGCACCTCGTTGGGGCTTATAGCCTACAATGAGCAGTTCTTC. Protein: CASTSLGLIAYNEQFF.

This clone has a handful of counts. The V call is TRBV2, the J call TRBJ1-2, with 8 bases aligning to TRBD1. Trimming took 10 bases from V and 8 from J; bases not matched to a gene: 6. Per the germline V gene, CDR1 is SNHLY and CDR2 is FYNNEI. The CDR3 totals 11 residues. CDR3 nucleotide sequence: TGTGCCAAGCAGGGGGCGGAGGGCTACACCTTC. The encoded protein is CAKQGAEGYTF.

This clone was detected a few times. The chain combines TRBV18 with TRBJ1-2; the match to TRBD1 covers 7 bases. V dropped 5 bases and J dropped 0; count of bases not matched to a gene: 6. The CDR3 runs 15 residues. CDR1 KGHSH and CDR2 LQKENI come from the germline V gene. The CDR3 loop is CASSYTGQPNYGYTF. The CDR3 bases are TGTGCCAGCTCATACACGGGACAGCCTAACTATGGCTACACCTTC.

J is TRBJ2-5 and V is TRBV7-9, with 9 bases identical to TRBD1. Unmatched junction bases numbered 11, after V lost 1 base and J lost 5 bases. CDR1 and CDR2 from the germline V gene are SEHNR and FQNEAQ (reference sequence). This CDR3 is built from 17 residues. The CDR3 DNA reads TGTGCCAGCAGCTTAGGGACAGGGGTTGGCTCGTATGAGACCCAGTACTTC. Its translation: CASSLGTGVGSYETQYF.

V usage is TRBV6-4 and J usage is TRBJ1-1; D is uncertain. Trimming took off 5 bases at V and 0 bases at J, with 7 bases between the two ends. CDR1 is MRHNA, CDR2 SNTAGT, per germline. The CDR3 length is 13 residues. Written as DNA, the CDR3 is TGTGCCAGCAGTAAAGAGCTGAACACTGAAGCTTTCTTT. It codes for CASSKELNTEAFF.

The chain links TRBV5-8 to TRBJ2-5; 10 bases are a match to TRBD1. The V gene's germline CDR1 is SGHTS and CDR2 YDEGEE. With V trimmed by 4 bases and J by 2 bases, 2 bases remained unmatched. The CDR3 extends over 14 amino acids. CDR3 DNA sequence: TGTGCCAGCAGCGAGGGACAGGGGCAAGAGACCCAGTACTTC. Its translation is CASSEGQGQETQYF.

The chain recombines TRBV5-6 with TRBJ2-5, with 7 positions matching TRBD2. There are 16 residues in the CDR3. Germline V gene lookup returns CDR1 SGHDT and CDR2 YYEEEE. The J segment lost 4 bases and the V segment lost 4 bases, leaving 13 bases of the junction unmatched. CDR3 residues: CASSGGGITQRETQYF. In nucleotides, the CDR3 is TGTGCCAGCAGCGGGGGGGGGATAACCCAAAGAGAGACCCAGTACTTC.

CDR3 DNA: TGTGCCAGCAGTGACCGGGACACGGGGATACAGGGGGATCAGCCCCAGCATTTT. Its translation is CASSDRDTGIQGDQPQHF. This chain uses TRBV6-4 with TRBJ1-5; 8 nucleotides agree with TRBD1. Germline V lookup: CDR1 MRHNA, CDR2 SNTAGT. V lost 2 bases and J lost 5; bases outside the gene matches: 14. There are 18 residues in the CDR3.